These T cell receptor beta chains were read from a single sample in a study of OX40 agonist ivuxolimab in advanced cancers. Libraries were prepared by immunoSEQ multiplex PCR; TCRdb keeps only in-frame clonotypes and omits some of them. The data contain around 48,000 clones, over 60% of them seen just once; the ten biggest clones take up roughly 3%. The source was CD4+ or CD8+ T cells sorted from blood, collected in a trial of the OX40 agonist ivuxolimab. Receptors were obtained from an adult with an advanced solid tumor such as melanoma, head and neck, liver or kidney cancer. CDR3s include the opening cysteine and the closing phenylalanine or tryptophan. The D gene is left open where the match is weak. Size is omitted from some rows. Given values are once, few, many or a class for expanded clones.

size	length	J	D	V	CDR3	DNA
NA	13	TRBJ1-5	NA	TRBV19	CASNRDLNQPQHF	TGTGCCAGTAATCGGGACTTGAATCAGCCCCAGCATTTT
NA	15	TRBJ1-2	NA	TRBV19	CASSQMWDTNYGYTF	TGTGCCAGTAGTCAAATGTGGGACACGAACTATGGCTACACCTTC
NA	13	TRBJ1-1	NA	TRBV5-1	CASSTGPPAGAFF	TGCGCCAGCAGCACCGGACCACCCGCGGGCGCTTTCTTT
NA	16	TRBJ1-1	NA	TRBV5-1	CASSLVVGGTGTEAFF	TGCGCCAGCAGCTTGGTCGTGGGGGGGACTGGCACTGAAGCTTTCTTT
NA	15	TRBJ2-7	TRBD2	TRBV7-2	CASSFQREGSYEQYF	TGTGCCAGCAGCTTCCAGCGGGAGGGATCCTACGAGCAGTACTTC
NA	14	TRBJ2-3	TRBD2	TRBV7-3	CASRGLAEPDTQYF	TGTGCCAGCAGGGGACTAGCGGAGCCAGATACGCAGTATTTT
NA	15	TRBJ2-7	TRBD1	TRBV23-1	CASSRNQGDPYEQYF	TGCGCCAGCAGTCGAAATCAGGGGGACCCCTACGAGCAGTACTTC
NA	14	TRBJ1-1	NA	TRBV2	CASRNQGLNTEAFF	TGTGCCAGCAGGAACCAGGGGCTGAACACTGAAGCTTTCTTT
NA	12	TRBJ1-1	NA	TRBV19	CASSIDSTEAFF	TGTGCCAGTAGTATAGATTCCACTGAAGCTTTCTTT
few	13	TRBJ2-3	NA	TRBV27	CATHRTRTDTQYF	TGTGCCACCCACCGGACCCGCACAGATACGCAGTATTTT
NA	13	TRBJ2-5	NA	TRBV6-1	CASSEVVQETQYF	TGTGCCAGCAGTGAAGTGGTCCAAGAGACCCAGTACTTC
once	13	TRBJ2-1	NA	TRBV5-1	CASSSEGGFGQFF	TGCGCCAGCAGCTCCGAAGGGGGGTTTGGGCAGTTCTTC
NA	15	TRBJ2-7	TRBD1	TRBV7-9	CASSLAGTVSYEQYF	TGTGCCAGCAGCTTAGCGGGGACAGTCTCCTACGAGCAGTACTTC
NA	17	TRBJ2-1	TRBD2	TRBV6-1	CASSEIRAGIRPHDVFF	TGTGCCAGCAGTGAGATTAGAGCGGGAATTAGACCCCACGACGTTTTCTTC
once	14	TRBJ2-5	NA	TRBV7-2	CASSVDTARETQYF	TGTGCCAGCAGCGTAGACACGGCCCGGGAGACCCAGTACTTC
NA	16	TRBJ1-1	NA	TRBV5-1	CASSNPITGVNTEAFF	TGCGCCAGCAGCAATCCAATTACAGGAGTTAACACTGAAGCTTTCTTT
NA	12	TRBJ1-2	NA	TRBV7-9	CASSLEEGGYTF	TGTGCCAGCAGCCTCGAGGAGGGCGGCTACACCTTC
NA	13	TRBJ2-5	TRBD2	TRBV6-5	CASSEGYLAELYF	TGTGCCAGCAGTGAAGGCTACCTAGCGGAATTGTACTTC
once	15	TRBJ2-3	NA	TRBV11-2	CASSPSGQAADTQYF	NA
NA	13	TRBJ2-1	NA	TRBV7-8	CASSFGPNDEQFF	TGTGCCAGCAGCTTTGGACCAAACGATGAGCAGTTCTTC